This record looks at one T cell receptor (beta chain) sequence and its context. Antigen unknown. The data originate from a study of T cell repertoires in cytomegalovirus infection. Regarding the study as a whole: Individuals carrying CMV plus the relevant HLA were identified by cumulative frequency of public TCR beta families.

TCRdb reprocessed the reads via MiXCR and lists one record per CDR3 protein. Of nearly 700,000 distinct CDR3 sequences listed, about 30% are singletons. There are 13 residues in the CDR3. V shed 6 bases and J shed 1 base, with 9 bases lying between them. Germline CDR1 and CDR2: SGHVS and FQNEAQ. The sequence derives from a human donor in good health (CMV status not recorded). Some clones in this sample may be carry-over from other donors' samples. V gene TRBV7-8 combines with J gene TRBJ1-1; D is unresolved. The sequencing here drew on cultured PBMCs, taken from culture after CMV antigen stimulation. Here the CDR3 DNA reads TGTGCCAGCAGAGTTTGGGGGAACACTGAAGCTTTCTTT. Translated: CASRVWGNTEAFF.